The 17 T cell receptor beta chains listed next were all sequenced from one sample in a study of cytomegalovirus exposure and HLA in healthy donors. The PCR employed 60 Vbeta primers together with 13 Jbeta primers. Assay: immunoSEQ multiplex PCR; the TCRdb copy retains only in-frame clones and omits some. Of tens of thousands of clones in the sample, around 80% were seen once. Sequenced input: PBMCs. The receptor source for this set is a male donor in good health and CMV-seropositive.

The chain links TRBV7-2 to TRBJ2-3, with 12 positions matching TRBD2. Germline V CDR1 and CDR2: SGHTA, FQGNSA. J gave up 4 bases and V 4 bases, and 6 bases lay outside the gene matches. This CDR3 has 16 residues. CDR3 region: CASSSGTSGPADTQYF. CDR3 nucleotide sequence: TGTGCCAGCAGCTCCGGGACTAGCGGGCCTGCAGATACGCAGTATTTT.

The rearrangement joins TRBV30 to TRBJ2-4; 8 bases are a match to TRBD2. CDR1 and CDR2 from the germline V gene are GTSNPN and SVGIG (reference sequence). The CDR3 length is 15 residues. Losses at the gene ends were 2 bases for V and 2 bases for J; bases not matched to a gene: 5. The CDR3 spells CAWSIAGSSKNIQYF. The CDR3 region has the DNA TGTGCCTGGAGTATAGCGGGGTCTTCCAAAAACATTCAGTACTTC. The whole variable domain, remainder taken from reference TRBV30 and TRBJ2-4, is SQTIHQWPATLVQPVGSPLSLECTVEGTSNPNLYWYRQAAGRGLQLLFYSVGIGQISSEVPQNLSASRPQDRQFILSSKKLLLSDSGFYLCAWSIAGSSKNIQYFGAGTRLSVL.

The chain couples TRBV2 to TRBJ2-2; weak D call: TRBD1 (6 bases). The CDR3 runs to 14 residues. Germline CDR1 reads SNHLY; CDR2 reads FYNNEI. V lost 6 bases and J 6 bases, leaving 14 bases between the germline ends. The CDR3 DNA reads TGTGCCAGCAGGACCCAGGGGCTTTCCGGGGAGCTGTTTTTT. This translates into CASRTQGLSGELFF.

The chain is built from TRBV13 and TRBJ2-7; 8 bases line up with TRBD1. In germline, CDR1 is PRHDT, CDR2 FYEKMQ (reference sequence). J was trimmed by 2 bases and V by 2 bases; bases with no gene match: 5. This CDR3 spans 15 amino acids. The DNA of the CDR3 is TGTGCCAGCAGCTTAAACGGACAGGGACCCTACGAGCAGTACTTC. It codes for CASSLNGQGPYEQYF.

The chain carries TRBV5-1 and TRBJ2-1; 9 nucleotides align to TRBD2. V dropped 4 bases and J dropped 7; count of bases not matched to a gene: 6. The V gene's germline CDR1 is SGHRS and CDR2 YFSETQ. The CDR3 runs 14 residues. This CDR3 is CASSRGRAENEQFF. The CDR3 DNA reads as TGCGCCAGCAGCCGCGGGAGGGCTGAGAATGAGCAGTTCTTC.

This chain connects TRBV5-8 to TRBJ2-5, with 8 nucleotides matching TRBD2. The CDR3 consists of 18 residues. V lost 0 bases and J lost 1; bases outside the gene matches: 11. Germline V gene lookup returns CDR1 SGHTS and CDR2 YDEGEE. CDR3 loop: CASSLDLMGGRIQETQYF. In nucleotides, the CDR3 is TGTGCCAGCAGCTTGGACCTAATGGGCGGGAGGATCCAAGAGACCCAGTACTTC.

This clone was counted between two and nine times. The CDR3 DNA sequence: TGTGCCAGCCGAAGAGGGGGCGAGACCCAGTACTTC. Protein sequence: CASRRGGETQYF. J is TRBJ2-5 and V is TRBV6-5, with 7 positions matching TRBD1. The trim removed 8 bases at V and 5 bases at J, leaving 5 bases unmatched. This CDR3 has 12 amino acids. The germline V gene has CDR1 MNHEY and CDR2 SVGAGI.

V usage is TRBV5-4 and J usage is TRBJ2-7, with TRBD1 matching 10 bases. Per the germline V gene, CDR1 is SGHNT and CDR2 is YYREEE (reference sequence). The trim removed 0 bases at V and 6 bases at J, leaving 3 bases unmatched. The CDR3 length is 14 residues. The CDR3 sequence is CASSLGQGALEQYF. As DNA, the CDR3 is TGTGCCAGCAGCTTGGGACAGGGGGCTCTCGAGCAGTACTTC.

The table lists this clone with a count of one. The chain recombines TRBV15 with TRBJ2-7, with 14 bases matching TRBD2. Germline V gene data show CDR1 as LNHNV and CDR2 as YYDKDF (reference sequence). Losses at the gene ends were 2 bases for V and 5 bases for J; bases not matched to a gene: 8. The CDR3 sequence is 17 residues long. The CDR3 coding sequence is TGTGCCACCAGCAGAATCGGACTAGCGGGAGGACGCGACGAGCAGTACTTC. Its protein is CATSRIGLAGGRDEQYF. Full variable domain (outside the CDR3, taken from reference TRBV15 and TRBJ2-7): DAMVIQNPRYQVTQFGKPVTLSCSQTLNHNVMYWYQQKSSQAPKLLFHYYDKDFNNEADTPDNFQSRRPNTSFCFLDIRSPGLGDTAMYLCATSRIGLAGGRDEQYFGPGTRLTVT.

The chain employs TRBV29-1 and TRBJ2-5; TRBD2 aligns across 9 bases. Unmatched junction bases numbered 6, after V lost 5 bases and J lost 5 bases. Germline-derived CDR1 and CDR2 are SQVTM and ANQGSEA. This CDR3 has 13 residues. The CDR3, as DNA: TGCAGCGTTCTCGGTAGCGGGAGTGAGACCCAGTACTTC. The encoded protein is CSVLGSGSETQYF.

The J gene is TRBJ1-3, the V gene TRBV6-4; 8 positions match TRBD1. Germline CDR1 reads MRHNA; CDR2 reads SNTAGT. The CDR3 sequence is 17 residues long. V dropped 3 bases and J dropped 0; count of bases not matched to a gene: 7. Written as DNA, the CDR3 is TGTGCCAGCAGTGATAAGGGACAGGCCACCTCTGGAAACACCATATATTTT. Amino acids: CASSDKGQATSGNTIYF.

The chain recombines TRBV7-3 with TRBJ2-1; TRBD2 matches at 7 bases. The trim removed 3 bases at V and 5 bases at J, leaving 16 bases unmatched. Germline loops: CDR1 SGHTA, CDR2 FQGTGA. CDR3 length equals 18 residues. The CDR3 DNA reads as TGTGCCAGCAGCTTTCTCCCGGGAGGCCCGCCCGAGGACAATGAGCAGTTCTTC. It translates to CASSFLPGGPPEDNEQFF.

The rearrangement links TRBV11-2 to TRBJ2-1; D is uncertain. The CDR3 sequence is 13 residues long. CDR1 and CDR2 (germline): SGHAT, FQNNGV. V lost 0 bases and J lost 5, with 5 bases in between. For the CDR3, the DNA is TGTGCCAGCAGCTTAGATCAAAACAATGAGCAGTTCTTC. Translation gives CASSLDQNNEQFF.

This chain links TRBV19 with TRBJ2-3, with TRBD1 matching 8 bases. Germline CDR1 LNHDA, CDR2 SQIVND (reference sequence). CDR3 length: 14 residues. The V gene end was trimmed by 5 bases and the J gene end by 6 bases; junction bases not matched to a gene: 7. The CDR3 DNA follows: TGTGCCAGTAGTTTACAGGGGGGTAAGGATACGCAGTATTTT. It is translated as CASSLQGGKDTQYF.

The DNA of the CDR3 is TGTGCCAGCAGTAAAGGGGGATTCGACAATGAGCAGTTCTTC. It is translated as CASSKGGFDNEQFF. This chain joins TRBV28 and TRBJ2-1; D may be TRBD1 (6 bases). V was shortened by 5 bases and J by 5 bases, with 13 bases between the two germline ends. This CDR3 region has 14 residues. Germline V gives CDR1 MDHEN, CDR2 SYDVKM.

This chain joins TRBV7-9 and TRBJ2-7; 8 bases match TRBD1. The CDR3 runs to 15 residues. Trimming at V came to 1 base and at J to 2 bases, leaving 4 bases not matched to a gene. The germline CDR1 and CDR2 sequences are SEHNR and FQNEAQ (reference sequence). The CDR3 DNA is TGTGCCAGCAGCTTAGGGACAGGGCACCCCTACGAGCAGTACTTC. Its protein product is CASSLGTGHPYEQYF.

V and J are TRBV5-3 and TRBJ2-1; D is unresolved. TRBV5-3 is recorded as an ORF, its role being uncertain. V shed 4 bases and J shed 8 bases, with 10 bases lying between them. This CDR3 is built from 12 residues. The CDR3 DNA follows: TGTGCCAGAAGCAAACGACGGGATGAGCAGTTCTTC. Amino acid sequence: CARSKRRDEQFF.